This T cell receptor (beta chain) was obtained from a study of neurological immune-mediated disorders. This clonotype was observed many times. The cDNA was synthesized by means of template-switch 5'RACE, which was carried out with 10-nucleotide random UMIs. The authors obtained over 200 million TCR-beta sequences from 15-18 subjects per sequencing run. One entry per CDR3 protein results from TCRdb running MiXCR on the 5' RACE reads. This repertoire shows about 60,000 distinct CDR3 sequences, roughly 3.5% found once; its top ten account for approximately 7.1%. This CDR3 contains 17 residues. Per germline, CDR1 DFQATT and CDR2 SNEGSKA (reference sequence). V shed 4 bases and J 7 bases; nucleotides not matched to a gene: 13.

The source is a woman in her sixties with multiple sclerosis. The sample consisted of PBMCs. The chain is built from TRBV20-1 and TRBJ2-7; 16 bases line up with TRBD2. CDR3 sequence reads: CSAIPGLAGGGSWEQYF. The CDR3 DNA follows: TGCAGTGCTATTCCGGGACTAGCGGGAGGGGGTTCATGGGAGCAGTACTTC.